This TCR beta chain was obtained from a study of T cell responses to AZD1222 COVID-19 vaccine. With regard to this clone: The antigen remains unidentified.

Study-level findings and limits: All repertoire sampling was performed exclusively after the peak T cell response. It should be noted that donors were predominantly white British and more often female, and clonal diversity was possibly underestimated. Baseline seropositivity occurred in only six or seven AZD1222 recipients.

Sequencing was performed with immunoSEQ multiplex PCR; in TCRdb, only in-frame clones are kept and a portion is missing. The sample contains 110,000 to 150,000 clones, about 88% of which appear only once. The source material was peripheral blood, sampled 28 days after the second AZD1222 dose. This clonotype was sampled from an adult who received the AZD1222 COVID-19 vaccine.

The chain's CDR3 is CASSQVEGKLFF. The CDR3 DNA sequence: TGTGCCAGCAGCCAAGTTGAGGGAAAACTGTTTTTT. This chain uses TRBV3-1 (or the pseudogene TRBV3-2) with TRBJ1-4; D is undetermined. This CDR3 comprises 12 residues. The V gene's germline CDR1 is LGHDT and CDR2 YNNKEL (reference sequence). Trimming stripped 1 base from V and 10 bases from J, with 7 bases between.